These 6 T cell receptor beta chains came from one sample sequenced in a study of molecular identifiers for immune sequencing clone quantification (dated by TCRdb to about 2018). Libraries came from PCR. The instrument given in TCRdb is NextSeq 500. TCRdb passed the public sequencing reads through fastp at Q25 and MiXCR, retaining productive beta sequences. Each CDR3 protein gets just one entry, which takes the most common genes and DNA from the rows behind it. In this sample the table shows about 97,000 distinct CDR3 sequences, 20% to 25% of which occur a single time. The top ten clonotypes cover 0.94% of the sample. The source material was naive CD8+ T cells from blood, with Jurkat cell RNA spiked in. The label giving this sample's cell subset or site can be read as: FACS-sorted CD8+CD4-CCR7+CD45RA+ naive T cells. These receptors were obtained from a human donor in good health. Some libraries in this study had Jurkat cell RNA spiked in.

This clonotype showed up many times. Its ends do not fully match the called genes, so a read error is possible. The chain has TRBV6-5 and TRBJ2-1, with D unresolved. CDR1 MNHEY and CDR2 SVGAGI come from the germline V gene. The CDR3 covers 15 residues. The CDR3 spells CASSDSSVSYNEQFF. CDR3 DNA sequence: TGTGCCAGCAGTGACTCATCAGTCTCCTACAATGAGCAGTTCTTC.

Concerning this clonotype itself: A much larger clonotype is one base distant, so this may be a read error. The chain uses TRBV7-3 and TRBJ2-1; no firm D call. The germline V gene encodes CDR1 SGHTA and CDR2 FQGTGA. The CDR3 is made up of 14 amino acids. V was shortened by 4 bases and J by 4 bases, with 11 bases between the two germline ends. The CDR3 protein is CASSSTGCYNEQFF. The CDR3, as DNA: TGTGCCAGCAGCTCTACCGGGTGTTACAATGAGCAGTTCTTC.

This clonotype was found a few times. J is TRBJ2-1 and V is TRBV7-9; 11 bases are shared with TRBD2. Trimming at V came to 6 bases and at J to 2 bases, leaving 3 bases not matched to a gene. There are 15 residues in the CDR3. Germline-derived CDR1 and CDR2 are SEHNR and FQNEAQ (reference sequence). The chain's CDR3 is CASRGLADTYNEQFF. Here the CDR3 DNA reads TGTGCCAGCAGGGGACTAGCGGATACCTACAATGAGCAGTTCTTC.

This clonotype was detected only once. This may stem from a read error, because a much larger clone lies one nucleotide away. The chain has TRBV12-3 or TRBV12-4 and TRBJ2-5; D unresolved. The CDR3 spans 13 residues. This chain's CDR3 is CASSLHNQETRYF. CDR3 nucleotides: TGTGCCAGCAGTTTACACAACCAAGAGACCCGGTACTTC.

This clonotype was seen many times. V and J are TRBV7-8 and TRBJ2-1; TRBD2 matches 9 bases. V lost 4 bases and J lost 5; bases outside the gene matches: 9. The CDR3 is 16 residues long. Per germline, CDR1 SGHVS and CDR2 FQNEAQ. The CDR3 loop reads CASSSSGLATDNEQFF. The CDR3 nucleotides are TGTGCCAGCAGCTCGTCGGGACTAGCCACCGACAATGAGCAGTTCTTC.

The table lists this clonotype with many counts. V is TRBV13 and J is TRBJ1-1, with D possibly matching TRBD1 (5 bases). CDR1 and CDR2 (germline): PRHDT, FYEKMQ (reference sequence). The CDR3 extends over 11 amino acids. The CDR3 sequence: CASGRDTEAFF. The CDR3 DNA reads as TGTGCTAGTGGCAGGGACACTGAAGCTTTCTTT.